This TCR beta chain was documented in a study of blood T cell repertoires in COVID-19. Original data processing: By means of reference gene primer amplification, nucleated cell counts were estimated. Sequenced by immunoSEQ multiplex PCR; TCRdb stores in-frame clones only, minus some. The V and J calls and clone size were taken over from that table, and D and trimming were inferred from the DNA. The sample holds under 250,000 clones, approximately 85% seen once. The specimen sequenced was PBMCs or T cells enriched from blood (not recorded which). This receptor was identified in a woman aged 45 to 65 with acute COVID-19.

The CDR3 protein is CASSLDTSYYEQYF. CDR3 DNA: TGCGCCAGCAGCTTGGACACTAGTTACTACGAGCAGTACTTC. The V gene is TRBV5-1, the J gene TRBJ2-7; D perhaps matches TRBD2 (5 bases). Germline assignment: CDR1 SGHRS and CDR2 YFSETQ. The CDR3 spans 14 residues. V was pared by 0 bases and J by 3 bases, with 10 bases between.